The text below deals with one T cell receptor beta chain. The CDR3 extends over 13 amino acids. Germline assignment: CDR1 SNHLY and CDR2 FYNNEI. Deletions cut 6 bases from V and 2 bases from J, with 9 bases between. This sample is drawn from a study of T cell repertoires in cytomegalovirus infection. TCRdb itself ran the reads through MiXCR, one entry per CDR3 protein. The table includes 300,000 to 450,000 distinct CDR3 sequences, approximately 18% detected once. The source material was PBMCs. The clonotype originates from a human donor in good health (CMV status not recorded). Some clones in this sample may be carry-over from other donors' samples. The V call is TRBV2, the J call TRBJ2-3; no firm D call. The CDR3: CASRLDHTDTQYF. The CDR3 DNA reads TGTGCCAGCAGACTGGACCACACAGATACGCAGTATTTT.